The rows below give T cell receptor beta chains drawn from one sample of a study of blood T cell repertoires in COVID-19. Profiling relied on immunoSEQ multiplex PCR, and the TCRdb table lists in-frame clones only, not all of them. The sample shows hundreds of thousands of clones, around nine tenths of them seen only once. The sample consisted of peripheral blood. These receptors originate from a man aged 60-69 years who had recovered from COVID-19. The CDR3 runs from the conserved cysteine through the conserved F or W. Fields, in order: J gene, clone size, D gene, V gene, CDR3 DNA, CDR3 protein. The D gene is left open where the match is weak. Size is stated for part of the rows, as once, few or many counts, or as a class when the clone is expanded.

TRBJ1-1 few . TRBV5-1 TGCGCCAGCAGGGTCAGGGTGAACACTGAAGCTTTCTTT CASRVRVNTEAFF
TRBJ2-7 . TRBD2 TRBV5-1 TGCGCCAGCAGTCATAGCGGGAGAGACTACGAGCAGTACTTC CASSHSGRDYEQYF
TRBJ2-5 . TRBD2 TRBV10-3 TGTGCCATCAGTGAGTCTAGCGGGGGGGCCCAGACCCAGTACTTC CAISESSGGAQTQYF
TRBJ2-1 . TRBD2 TRBV7-7 TGTGCTAGCAGCTTAGCGGGAGGGAGTAGAAATGAGCAGTTCTTC CASSLAGGSRNEQFF
TRBJ1-2 once TRBD1 TRBV5-1 TGCGCCAGCAGCTTCCAGGGGGCGGATGGCTACACCTTC CASSFQGADGYTF
TRBJ1-5 . . TRBV19 TGTGCCAGTAGTTCGTCACAGGAAAATCAGCCCCAGCATTTT CASSSSQENQPQHF
TRBJ2-6 . TRBD1 TRBV9 TGTGCCAGCAGAGGGACAGGGAAATCTGGGGCCAACGTCCTGACTTTC CASRGTGKSGANVLTF
TRBJ2-3 once . TRBV11-1 TGTGCCAGCAGCTTCGACAGGAGCACAGATACGCAGTATTTT CASSFDRSTDTQYF
TRBJ2-3 . TRBD2 TRBV5-1 TGCGCCAGCAGCTTGGACGGGCTAGCGGGGGTAGATACGCAGTATTTT CASSLDGLAGVDTQYF
TRBJ1-1 once TRBD1 TRBV10-3 TGTGCCATCAGCCGGGGACAGGGGAACACTGAAGCTTTCTTT CAISRGQGNTEAFF
TRBJ1-1 . TRBD1 TRBV5-1 TGCGCCAGCAGCTGGGACAGAAACACTGAAGCTTTCTTT CASSWDRNTEAFF
TRBJ2-7 . TRBD1 TRBV27 TGTGCCAGCAGGGCAGGGGGCGCCTACGAGCAGTACTTC CASRAGGAYEQYF
TRBJ2-1 once TRBD2 TRBV6-5 TGTGCCAGCAGCCAGCGGGGGGGTCAGAACAATGAGCAGTTCTTC CASSQRGGQNNEQFF
TRBJ1-4 once . TRBV7-2 TGTGCCAGCAGCCCACGCGGGGGGGATGAAAAACTGTTTTTT CASSPRGGDEKLFF
TRBJ1-5 . TRBD1 TRBV11-2 TGTGCCAGCAGCTTCGACAGGGCCGATCAGCCCCAGCATTTT CASSFDRADQPQHF
TRBJ1-6 . . TRBV6-4 TGTGCCAGCAGTGAATTCCAGACCTATAATTCACCCCTCCACTTT CASSEFQTYNSPLHF
TRBJ2-1 . TRBD2 TRBV5-6 TGTGCCAGCAGCTTTGCGGGCCCTAGCGGGAGTGAGGAGCAGTTCTTC CASSFAGPSGSEEQFF